Following are 23 T cell receptor beta chains from one sample sequenced in a study of shared T cell receptors in the human thymus. Sequenced by immunoSEQ multiplex PCR; TCRdb stores in-frame clones only, minus some. The data show hundreds of thousands of clones, approximately 89% seen once. This same sample was also part of a study on human thymus T cells.

The sample taken for sequencing was thymocytes. These receptors all come from a boy younger than two with a congenital heart defect.

CDR3 sequence (DNA): TGTGCTAGTGGTTTTTATACTTCCGACAGGGACTACGAGCAGTACTTC. It yields the protein CASGFYTSDRDYEQYF. This rearrangement joins TRBV12-5 to TRBJ2-7; TRBD1 agrees at 7 bases. V lost 3 bases to trimming and J lost 3 bases; unmatched junction nucleotides: 11. Germline V CDR1 and CDR2: LGHNT, FRNRAP. The CDR3 runs to 16 residues. Using reference TRBV12-5 and TRBJ2-7 for the parts outside the CDR3, the full variable domain is DARVTQTPRHKVTEMGQEVTMRCQPILGHNTVFWYRQTMMQGLELLAYFRNRAPLDDSGMPKDRFSAEMPDATLATLKIQPSEPRDSAVYFCASGFYTSDRDYEQYFGPGTRLTVT.

The V gene is TRBV7-2, the J gene TRBJ2-5, with unresolved D. Germline V gene lookup returns CDR1 SGHTA and CDR2 FQGNSA. Between the trimmed V and J ends, which lost 5 bases and 4 bases, there was a span of 8 bases. The CDR3 totals 12 residues. In nucleotides, the CDR3 is TGTGCCAGCAGCGCTAATTTAGAGACCCAGTACTTC. Translating gives CASSANLETQYF.

The chain couples TRBV12-5 to TRBJ2-1; 11 bases are a match to TRBD2. Germline V gene sequence: CDR1 LGHNT, CDR2 FRNRAP. V lost 4 bases to trimming and J lost 6 bases; unmatched junction nucleotides: 11. The CDR3 sequence is 17 residues long. DNA of the CDR3: TGTGCTAGTGGTTCACTAAATAGCGGGAGGGCTCTCAATGAGCAGTTCTTC. Translation: CASGSLNSGRALNEQFF.

V is TRBV27 and J is TRBJ1-6, with TRBD1 as a possible D gene (6 bases). CDR3 length: 15 amino acids. CDR1 and CDR2 from the germline V gene are MNHEY and SMNVEV (reference sequence). V was clipped by 7 bases and J by 8 bases, with 18 bases between them. The CDR3 spells CASKSHRDLDSPLHF. The CDR3 region has the DNA TGTGCCAGCAAGTCACACAGGGATTTGGATTCACCCCTCCACTTT.

The V gene is TRBV19, the J gene TRBJ1-5, with 8 nucleotides matching TRBD1. CDR1 is LNHDA and CDR2 is SQIVND in the germline V gene (reference sequence). V gave up 5 bases and J gave up 2 bases; unmatched junction bases: 11. CDR3 length: 17 residues. The CDR3 coding sequence is TGTGCCAGTAGTGCGCAAAACAGGGGGGAGGGCAATCAGCCCCAGCATTTT. Its translation: CASSAQNRGEGNQPQHF.

The rearrangement uses TRBV15 and TRBJ2-2, with D possibly being TRBD1 (7 bases). CDR3 size: 17 residues. V shed 0 bases and J shed 5 bases, with 16 bases lying between them. The germline V gene encodes CDR1 LNHNV and CDR2 YYDKDF (reference sequence). CDR3 residues: CATSRDWRGQSTGELFF. The CDR3 DNA reads as TGTGCCACCAGCAGAGATTGGAGGGGACAGTCAACCGGGGAGCTGTTTTTT. The full variable domain, completed using reference TRBV15 and TRBJ2-2, is DAMVIQNPRYQVTQFGKPVTLSCSQTLNHNVMYWYQQKSSQAPKLLFHYYDKDFNNEADTPDNFQSRRPNTSFCFLDIRSPGLGDTAMYLCATSRDWRGQSTGELFFGEGSRLTVL.

This sequence joins TRBV6-5 and TRBJ1-2; D gene unclear. Trimming cost V 0 bases and J 4 bases, with 12 bases left between them. Germline CDR1 and CDR2: MNHEY and SVGAGI. The CDR3 spans 15 residues. CDR3 bases: TGTGCCAGCAGTTACTCATCGTTGCACAGCTATGGCTACACCTTC. Its translation is CASSYSSLHSYGYTF.

The rearrangement joins TRBV19 to TRBJ2-2; possibly TRBD2 for D (5 bases). The CDR3 sequence is 14 residues long. V dropped 6 bases and J dropped 6 bases, with 14 bases sitting between them. Germline loops: CDR1 LNHDA, CDR2 SQIVND (reference sequence). CDR3 residues: CASRVGGDPGELFF. DNA of the CDR3: TGTGCCAGTAGGGTTGGAGGAGACCCCGGGGAGCTGTTTTTT.

The V gene is TRBV28, the J gene TRBJ1-4; the D gene is possibly TRBD1 (6 bases). The CDR3 runs to 14 residues. The V end lost 5 bases, the J end lost 5 bases, and 12 bases lay between the germline ends. Germline V gives CDR1 MDHEN, CDR2 SYDVKM. CDR3 protein: CASSKRQVNEKLFF. CDR3 sequence (DNA): TGTGCCAGCAGTAAACGACAGGTCAATGAAAAACTGTTTTTT.

Concerning this clone: Distinct nucleotide sequences in the sample also encode this CDR3. CDR3 in DNA: TGCAGTGCATCAGAGGGTCAGCCCCAGCATTTT. Protein: CSASEGQPQHF. The V call is TRBV20-1, the J call TRBJ1-5; D not resolved. Trimming cost V 6 bases and J 6 bases, with 9 bases left between them. The CDR3 covers 11 residues. Germline CDR1 DFQATT, CDR2 SNEGSKA (reference sequence).

The chain uses TRBV5-1 and TRBJ1-3, with 10 bases aligning to TRBD1. V trimming: 0 bases; J trimming: 7 bases; junction bases outside the gene matches: 7. The CDR3 is 16 residues long. The germline CDR1 and CDR2 sequences are SGHRS and YFSETQ. The CDR3 DNA reads as TGCGCCAGCAGCTTGGAATTAGGGACAGGGGTCAACACCATATATTTT. Amino acid sequence: CASSLELGTGVNTIYF.

The chain combines TRBV6-1 with TRBJ2-7; D perhaps matches TRBD1 (6 bases). Germline assignment: CDR1 MNHNS and CDR2 SASEGT. This CDR3 spans 15 amino acids. Trimming pared 3 bases from V and 5 bases from J, leaving 17 bases between. The CDR3 DNA reads TGTGCCAGCAGTGATATTGTACAGGGAAGCGACGAGCAGTACTTC. This translates into CASSDIVQGSDEQYF.

This clone was counted a single time. The chain has TRBV2 and TRBJ1-2, with 11 bases lining up with TRBD1. Germline CDR1 reads SNHLY; CDR2 reads FYNNEI. V shed 7 bases, J shed 1 base, and the junction held 5 bases outside the gene matches. The CDR3 is 15 residues long. CDR3 bases: TGTGCCAGCACCTGCGGGACAGGGGGTAACTATGGCTACACCTTC. Encoded protein: CASTCGTGGNYGYTF.

The V and J genes are TRBV28 and TRBJ2-7, with 11 bases matching TRBD2. Germline V gene sequence: CDR1 MDHEN, CDR2 SYDVKM. The V segment lost 6 bases and the J segment 0 bases; nucleotides outside the gene matches: 7. The CDR3 extends over 16 amino acids. CDR3 loop: CASRQGLAGPSYEQYF. The DNA of the CDR3 is TGTGCCAGCAGACAAGGACTAGCGGGCCCCTCCTACGAGCAGTACTTC.

The chain links TRBV30 to TRBJ1-5; TRBD1 matches 7 bases. Germline loops: CDR1 GTSNPN, CDR2 SVGIG (reference sequence). Trimming took 3 bases from V and 2 from J; bases not matched to a gene: 13. The CDR3 extends over 17 amino acids. This CDR3 reads CAWSVKKQGFGNQPQHF. In DNA form, the CDR3 reads TGTGCCTGGAGCGTAAAAAAACAGGGGTTCGGCAATCAGCCCCAGCATTTT.

This chain uses TRBV27 with TRBJ1-5, with TRBD1 identical over 9 bases. In germline, CDR1 is MNHEY, CDR2 SMNVEV (reference sequence). The CDR3 is made up of 18 amino acids. V trimming: 6 bases; J trimming: 2 bases; junction bases outside the gene matches: 14. The chain's CDR3 is CASRSPRQGVCCNQPQHF. In nucleotides, the CDR3 is TGTGCCAGCAGATCCCCGAGACAGGGGGTTTGTTGCAATCAGCCCCAGCATTTT.

The chain's CDR3 is CASRTRQGAYEQYF. The CDR3 DNA reads TGTGCCAGCAGGACGCGACAGGGGGCTTACGAGCAGTACTTC. The chain recombines TRBV28 with TRBJ2-7; 10 positions agree with TRBD1. V shed 6 bases, J shed 4 bases, and the junction held 6 bases outside the gene matches. This CDR3 spans 14 amino acids. Per germline, CDR1 MDHEN and CDR2 SYDVKM.

The chain recombines TRBV14 with TRBJ2-3, with 9 bases identical to TRBD2. CDR1 and CDR2 from the germline V gene are SGHDN and FVKESK. The V segment lost 2 bases and the J segment 0 bases; nucleotides outside the gene matches: 15. The CDR3 contains 20 residues. This CDR3 is CASSQMGLAGKRTSTDTQYF. The DNA of the CDR3 is TGTGCCAGCAGCCAAATGGGTCTAGCGGGGAAGAGAACTAGCACAGATACGCAGTATTTT.

This chain joins TRBV9 and TRBJ2-1; tentatively, D is TRBD2 (6 bases). There are 15 residues in the CDR3. The V end was cut by 0 bases, the J end by 6 bases, with 13 bases between. Germline V gives CDR1 SGDLS, CDR2 YYNGEE. The CDR3 DNA is TGTGCCAGCAGCGTAGGGAGGGCAGCTCTCAATGAGCAGTTCTTC. It codes for CASSVGRAALNEQFF.

The count of this clone is one. The chain employs TRBV6-5 and TRBJ2-2; 8 bases are a match to TRBD1. The CDR3 runs 15 residues. V shed 2 bases, J shed 7 bases, and the junction held 6 bases outside the gene matches. Germline V CDR1 and CDR2: MNHEY, SVGAGI. CDR3 loop: CASSYGNRGVGELFF. The CDR3 bases are TGTGCCAGCAGTTACGGGAACAGGGGGGTCGGGGAGCTGTTTTTT.

This sequence joins TRBV5-1 and TRBJ1-1; D call uncertain. The CDR3 length is 16 residues. Per germline, CDR1 SGHRS and CDR2 YFSETQ. Trimming took off 0 bases at V and 1 base at J, with 13 bases between the two ends. CDR3 nucleotide sequence: TGCGCCAGCAGCTTGGTGGGGAGGGTAGAGAACACTGAAGCTTTCTTT. Translation gives CASSLVGRVENTEAFF. Drawing the rest from reference TRBV5-1 and TRBJ1-1, the complete variable domain is KAGVTQTPRYLIKTRGQQVTLSCSPISGHRSVSWYQQTPGQGLQFLFEYFSETQRNKGNFPGRFSGRQFSNSRSEMNVSTLELGDSALYLCASSLVGRVENTEAFFGQGTRLTVV.

The chain is built from TRBV29-1 and TRBJ2-3; TRBD2 matches 8 bases. The CDR3 totals 13 residues. Trimming took 3 bases from V and 5 from J; bases not matched to a gene: 4. The V gene's germline CDR1 is SQVTM and CDR2 ANQGSEA. For the CDR3, the DNA is TGCAGCGTTGACAGCGGGAGTAGAGATACGCAGTATTTT. Its protein product is CSVDSGSRDTQYF.

This CDR3 is CASSLLGTWLGERENTGELFF. DNA for the CDR3: TGTGCCAGCAGTTTACTTGGGACATGGCTTGGGGAGCGGGAAAACACCGGGGAGCTGTTTTTT. The chain combines TRBV28 with TRBJ2-2, with a weak D call TRBD2 (7 bases). V was cut by 2 bases and J by 2 bases, with 27 bases left in between. Germline lookup yields CDR1 MDHEN and CDR2 SYDVKM. The CDR3 length is 21 residues.